These T cell receptor beta chains were read from a single sample in a study of blood T cell repertoires in COVID-19. The method was immunoSEQ multiplex PCR; TCRdb's version includes in-frame clones alone and lacks a portion of them. This table has around 150,000 clones, approximately 82% appearing once. Sequencing was carried out using peripheral blood. The source of these receptors is a man in his 60s who had recovered from COVID-19. Each CDR3 is given with its conserved first and last residue. D genes are given only for firm matches. Clone size is given for some rows only: seen once, a few or many times, or a class if the clone is expanded.

CDR3 protein	CDR3 DNA	CDR3 length	V gene	D gene	J gene	clone size
CAWSVSGLETQYF	TGTGCCTGGAGTGTATCAGGGTTGGAGACCCAGTACTTC	13	TRBV30	.	TRBJ2-5	.
CASRRRDRTDGYTF	TGTGCCAGTAGACGACGAGACAGGACGGATGGCTACACCTTC	14	TRBV19	.	TRBJ1-2	.
CASSQEFSGFYNEQFF	TGTGCCAGCAGCCAAGAATTTAGCGGGTTCTACAATGAGCAGTTCTTC	16	TRBV3-1/TRBV3-2	TRBD2	TRBJ2-1	.
CASSQGRTNEKLFF	TGTGCCAGCAGTCAGGGGCGGACTAATGAAAAACTGTTTTTT	14	TRBV7-9	.	TRBJ1-4	.
CASSRDSSSTDTQYF	TGTGCCAGCAGCCGGGACTCCTCTAGCACAGATACGCAGTATTTT	15	TRBV6-4	.	TRBJ2-3	.
CASSLDNQETQYF	TGTGCCAGCAGCTTGGACAACCAAGAGACCCAGTACTTC	13	TRBV5-4	.	TRBJ2-5	.
CAISGVSFETQYF	TGTGCCATCAGTGGGGTTAGCTTCGAGACCCAGTACTTC	13	TRBV10-3	.	TRBJ2-5	.
CASSQGQGRNEQFF	TGTGCCAGCAGCCAAGGACAGGGGCGGAATGAGCAGTTCTTC	14	TRBV3-1/TRBV3-2	TRBD1	TRBJ2-1	.
CASRAPGQDNSPLHF	TGTGCCAGCAGGGCACCGGGACAGGATAATTCACCCCTCCACTTT	15	TRBV7-9	TRBD1	TRBJ1-6	.
CASITGGPYNEQFF	TGTGCCAGCATAACAGGGGGACCCTACAATGAGCAGTTCTTC	14	TRBV28	TRBD1	TRBJ2-1	.
CASSANRGNTGELFF	TGTGCCAGCAGCGCTAACAGGGGGAACACCGGGGAGCTGTTTTTT	15	TRBV9	TRBD1	TRBJ2-2	.
CASSLKVLGTSRGYTF	TGTGCCAGCAGCTTGAAGGTACTCGGGACTTCTAGGGGCTACACCTTC	16	TRBV5-6	.	TRBJ1-2	.
CASSSRTGISYEQYF	TGTGCCAGCAGCTCACGGACAGGCATCTCCTACGAGCAGTACTTC	15	TRBV11-2	TRBD1	TRBJ2-7	.
CASSQSLRIRGGQPQHF	TGCGCCAGCAGTCAATCGCTAAGAATTCGAGGGGGTCAGCCCCAGCATTTT	17	TRBV23-1	.	TRBJ1-5	.
CASSFSGNYGYTF	TGTGCCAGCAGTTTCTCAGGGAACTATGGCTACACCTTC	13	TRBV12-3/TRBV12-4	.	TRBJ1-2	.
CASSIATFGDEQFF	TGTGCCAGTAGTATAGCGACCTTCGGGGATGAGCAGTTCTTC	14	TRBV19	.	TRBJ2-1	.
CASSINAGETQYF	TGTGCCAGTAGTATTAACGCGGGAGAGACCCAGTACTTC	13	TRBV19	.	TRBJ2-5	.
CASSLTRTGELFF	TGTGCCAGTAGTCTGACTCGGACCGGGGAGCTGTTTTTT	13	TRBV19	.	TRBJ2-2	once
CASSLGLAWGIATNEKLFF	TGTGCCAGCAGCTTAGGGTTGGCATGGGGCATTGCAACTAATGAAAAACTGTTTTTT	19	TRBV11-2	.	TRBJ1-4	.
CASSPALDLNEQYF	TGTGCCAGCAGCCCGGCACTAGACTTAAACGAGCAGTACTTC	14	TRBV5-4	.	TRBJ2-7	.
CASSWPGLYGYTF	TGTGCCAGCAGTTGGCCAGGATTATATGGCTACACCTTC	13	TRBV28	.	TRBJ1-2	.
CASSQEGGGAANTEAFF	TGTGCCAGCAGCCAAGAAGGGGGGGGCGCGGCGAACACTGAAGCTTTCTTT	17	TRBV4-2	.	TRBJ1-1	.
CASSANRNTEAFF	TGTGCCAGCAGCGCAAACAGAAACACTGAAGCTTTCTTT	13	TRBV7-3	.	TRBJ1-1	.
CASSPDRDQTQYF	TGTGCCAGCTCACCGGACAGGGATCAGACCCAGTACTTC	13	TRBV18	TRBD1	TRBJ2-5	.
CASSMYRGTEAFF	TGTGCCAGCAGTATGTACAGGGGAACTGAAGCTTTCTTT	13	TRBV27	TRBD1	TRBJ1-1	.
CASSQGGTLLLGNTIYF	TGCGCCAGCAGCCAAGGCGGGACCTTACTCCTCGGGAACACCATATATTTT	17	TRBV4-3	.	TRBJ1-3	.
CASSEKGRVSGNTIYF	TGTGCCAGCAGTGAAAAGGGCAGGGTCTCAGGAAACACCATATATTTT	16	TRBV2	.	TRBJ1-3	.
CASSTSGPGQPQHF	TGTGCCAGTAGTACCTCAGGGCCCGGTCAGCCCCAGCATTTT	14	TRBV19	.	TRBJ1-5	.
CASSSGQGSDTQYF	TGCGCCAGCAGCTCGGGACAGGGGTCAGATACGCAGTATTTT	14	TRBV5-1	TRBD1	TRBJ2-3	.
CASSRQGNGYTF	TGTGCCAGCAGTCGACAGGGAAACGGCTACACCTTC	12	TRBV2	TRBD1	TRBJ1-2	.
CASSREGFSYEQYF	TGTGCCAGCAGCCGGGAGGGTTTCTCCTACGAGCAGTACTTC	14	TRBV14	TRBD2	TRBJ2-7	.
CASSAWRGMNTEAFF	TGTGCCAGCAGCGCCTGGAGGGGTATGAACACTGAAGCTTTCTTT	15	TRBV9	.	TRBJ1-1	.
CASSQDTSGRQETQYF	TGCGCCAGCAGCCAAGATACTAGCGGGCGCCAAGAGACCCAGTACTTC	16	TRBV4-3	TRBD2	TRBJ2-5	.
CSVEEDFSGRALDEQFF	TGCAGCGTTGAAGAGGACTTCAGCGGGAGGGCCCTAGATGAGCAGTTCTTC	17	TRBV29-1	TRBD2	TRBJ2-1	.
CATSDLEVRREKLFF	TGTGCCACCAGTGATTTGGAGGTAAGGAGAGAAAAACTGTTTTTT	15	TRBV24-1	.	TRBJ1-4	.
CASSFWTGGVDTQYF	TGTGCCAGCAGTTTTTGGACAGGGGGCGTGGATACGCAGTATTTT	15	TRBV28	TRBD1	TRBJ2-3	.
CASSARLQGRTGELFF	TGTGCCAGCAGCGCACGACTCCAGGGTAGGACCGGGGAGCTGTTTTTT	16	TRBV5-4	.	TRBJ2-2	.
CASSLNGQGNQPQHF	TGTGCCAGCAGCCTTAATGGACAGGGTAATCAGCCCCAGCATTTT	15	TRBV7-2	TRBD1	TRBJ1-5	.
CASSLAGADTQYF	TGTGCCAGCAGTTTAGCGGGAGCAGATACGCAGTATTTT	13	TRBV12-3/TRBV12-4	.	TRBJ2-3	once
CASSSGPGANVLTF	TGTGCCAGCAGCTCAGGCCCAGGGGCCAACGTCCTGACTTTC	14	TRBV5-8	.	TRBJ2-6	few
CATIKRASGGYEQYF	TGTGCCACTATCAAGCGGGCTAGCGGAGGGTACGAGCAGTACTTC	15	TRBV5-6	TRBD2	TRBJ2-7	.
CASSPDRVHGYTF	TGTGCCAGCAGCCCGGACAGGGTCCATGGCTACACCTTC	13	TRBV11-2	TRBD1	TRBJ1-2	once
CASRPQSQGRGYTF	TGTGCCAGCAGACCCCAATCTCAGGGGCGCGGCTACACCTTC	14	TRBV27	.	TRBJ1-2	.
CASSQPGTLSSYEQYF	TGTGCCAGCAGCCAACCCGGGACACTTAGTAGCTACGAGCAGTACTTC	16	TRBV5-6	.	TRBJ2-7	.
CASSPRAGAAYEQYF	TGTGCCAGCAGCCCACGAGCGGGAGCCGCCTACGAGCAGTACTTC	15	TRBV7-2	TRBD2	TRBJ2-7	.
CASSDRVRNSPLHF	TGTGCCAGCAGCGACAGGGTTCGGAATTCACCCCTCCACTTT	14	TRBV6-2/TRBV6-3	TRBD1	TRBJ1-6	once
CASSYGAGAYNEQFF	TGTGCCAGCAGTTATGGGGCAGGGGCCTACAATGAGCAGTTCTTC	15	TRBV6-2/TRBV6-3	.	TRBJ2-1	few
CASSQESGYGYTF	TGCGCCAGCAGCCAAGAGTCAGGGTATGGCTACACCTTC	13	TRBV4-1	.	TRBJ1-2	few
CASSPPGPENTIYF	TGTGCCAGCTCACCACCGGGGCCAGAAAACACCATATATTTT	14	TRBV18	.	TRBJ1-3	.
CASSFRQGNGYEQYF	TGTGCCAGCAGCTTCCGTCAGGGGAACGGTTACGAGCAGTACTTC	15	TRBV7-2	.	TRBJ2-7	.
CASSFLTRGKNIQYF	TGTGCCAGCAGTTTCCTAACGCGGGGCAAAAACATTCAGTACTTC	15	TRBV27	.	TRBJ2-4	.
CATSDLASGGSTDTQYF	TGTGCCACCAGTGATTTGGCTAGCGGGGGTAGCACAGATACGCAGTATTTT	17	TRBV24-1	TRBD2	TRBJ2-3	once
CASSPGSFQETQYF	TGTGCCAGCAGCCCCGGGTCGTTCCAAGAGACCCAGTACTTC	14	TRBV7-9	.	TRBJ2-5	few
CASSATGGGNQPQHF	TGTGCCAGCAGCGCCACAGGGGGAGGCAATCAGCCCCAGCATTTT	15	TRBV28	TRBD1	TRBJ1-5	few
CASTKGRDQPQHF	TGTGCCAGCACCAAAGGTCGGGATCAGCCCCAGCATTTT	13	TRBV12-3/TRBV12-4	.	TRBJ1-5	.
CASSSGYNSPLHF	TGTGCCAGCAGTAGCGGTTATAATTCACCCCTCCACTTT	13	TRBV28	.	TRBJ1-6	few